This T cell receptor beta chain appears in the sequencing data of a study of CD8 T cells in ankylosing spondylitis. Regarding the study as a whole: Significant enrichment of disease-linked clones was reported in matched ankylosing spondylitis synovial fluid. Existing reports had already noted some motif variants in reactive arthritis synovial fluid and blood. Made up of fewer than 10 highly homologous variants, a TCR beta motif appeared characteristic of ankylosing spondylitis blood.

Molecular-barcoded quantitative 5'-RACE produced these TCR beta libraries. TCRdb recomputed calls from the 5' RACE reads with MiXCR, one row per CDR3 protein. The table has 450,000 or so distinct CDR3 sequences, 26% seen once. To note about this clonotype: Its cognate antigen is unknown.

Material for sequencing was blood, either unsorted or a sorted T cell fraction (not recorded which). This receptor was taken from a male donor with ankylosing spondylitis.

The CDR3 nucleotides are TGTGCCAGCAGTTTAGCTGAAAGGGGCTACACCTTC. This sequence encodes CASSLAERGYTF. The V call is TRBV12-3 or TRBV12-4, the J call TRBJ1-2; D is undetermined. This CDR3 contains 12 residues. V was shortened by 0 bases and J by 8 bases, with 7 bases between the two germline ends.